Listed here are 9 T cell receptor beta chains from one sample, sequenced in a study of shared clonotypes between healthy human individuals. The assay was immunoSEQ multiplex PCR, and TCRdb's table has in-frame clones only and misses some. There are approximately 2,200,000 clones in the sample; 85% to 95% occur only once, and 1.5% to 2% lies in the top ten. Only CD45RO-negative cells positively selected for CCR7 counted as naive CD8 cells, so terminally differentiated effector memory CD45RA+ cells were excluded. The specimen was naive CD8+ T cells from PBMCs. These receptor sequences come from a man aged 18 to 30 in good health. Some clones in this sample may be carry-over from other donors' samples.

This clone was picked up a small number of times. The V and J genes are TRBV13 and TRBJ1-2; D not certain. The V gene's germline CDR1 is PRHDT and CDR2 FYEKMQ (reference sequence). The CDR3 contains 13 residues. V was trimmed by 0 bases and J by 4 bases, leaving 6 bases between them. The CDR3 is CASSLGRIYGYTF. CDR3 coding DNA: TGTGCCAGCAGCTTAGGCAGAATCTATGGCTACACCTTC.

The J gene is TRBJ2-7, the V gene TRBV4-1; D unresolved. Germline V gene sequence: CDR1 MGHRA, CDR2 YSYEKL. Trimming took 1 base from V and 5 from J, leaving 18 bases between them. The CDR3 is 16 amino acids. The DNA of the CDR3 is TGCGCCAGCAGCCAAGGCCCTGGAACCCCCGTGGACGAGCAGTACTTC. Translated, it gives CASSQGPGTPVDEQYF.

The chain carries TRBV7-9 and TRBJ2-1; D not resolved. Trimming removed 2 bases at V and 8 bases at J, with 13 bases between. Germline CDR1 SEHNR, CDR2 FQNEAQ (reference sequence). The CDR3 totals 14 residues. The CDR3 spells CASSLILSGHEQFF. Written as DNA, the CDR3 is TGTGCCAGCAGCTTAATTTTATCGGGCCATGAGCAGTTCTTC.

The chain links TRBV5-4 to TRBJ1-1, with D possibly being TRBD1 (6 bases). Germline CDR1 reads SGHNT; CDR2 reads YYREEE (reference sequence). V dropped 3 bases and J dropped 1 base, with 13 bases sitting between them. CDR3 length equals 15 residues. CDR3 in amino acids: CASSSRQEPNTEAFF. CDR3 nucleotide sequence: TGTGCCAGCAGCTCCCGACAGGAACCGAACACTGAAGCTTTCTTT.

The chain links TRBV28 to TRBJ2-5, with 8 bases matching TRBD2. Trimming at V came to 5 bases and at J to 5 bases, leaving 13 bases not matched to a gene. CDR3 length: 16 residues. Germline loops: CDR1 MDHEN, CDR2 SYDVKM. Written as DNA, the CDR3 is TGTGCCAGCAGTCCCACCTCCGGCCGGGGGGGGGAGACCCAGTACTTC. This gives the protein CASSPTSGRGGETQYF.

The rearrangement uses TRBV7-8 and TRBJ2-7; possible D gene TRBD2, 5 bases. Germline V lookup: CDR1 SGHVS, CDR2 FQNEAQ. V was shortened by 0 bases and J by 2 bases, with 14 bases between the two germline ends. There are 16 residues in the CDR3. As DNA, the CDR3 is TGTGCCAGCAGCTTAGCGACCGGGGAGTTGGCCTACGAGCAGTACTTC. Translated, it gives CASSLATGELAYEQYF.

The V gene is TRBV15, the J gene TRBJ1-3, with D hard to call. V lost 4 bases, J lost 1 base, and 5 bases lay in between. The V gene's germline CDR1 is LNHNV and CDR2 YYDKDF (reference sequence). This CDR3 region has 13 residues. The CDR3 protein is CATSTRSGNTIYF. Written as DNA, the CDR3 is TGTGCCACCAGCACAAGGTCTGGAAACACCATATATTTT. Full variable domain (missing parts from reference TRBV15 and TRBJ1-3): DAMVIQNPRYQVTQFGKPVTLSCSQTLNHNVMYWYQQKSSQAPKLLFHYYDKDFNNEADTPDNFQSRRPNTSFCFLDIRSPGLGDTAMYLCATSTRSGNTIYFGEGSWLTVV.

In nucleotides, the CDR3 is TGTGCCAGCAGCCAAGAGGGCAGGACCACCGGGGAGCTGTTTTTT. It encodes CASSQEGRTTGELFF. This sequence joins TRBV16 and TRBJ2-2; the D gene is possibly TRBD2 (5 bases). Germline values: CDR1 KGHSY, CDR2 FQNENV. This CDR3 region has 15 residues. The V end was cut by 2 bases, the J end by 4 bases, with 11 bases between.

CDR3 nucleotide sequence: TGCGCCAGCAGCCAAGATCCAAAGACTAGCTTGGTTGAGCAGTTCTTC. Translated, it gives CASSQDPKTSLVEQFF. The V and J genes are TRBV4-1 and TRBJ2-1; 7 bases map to TRBD2. Germline V gene data show CDR1 as MGHRA and CDR2 as YSYEKL. The CDR3 runs 16 residues. V lost 0 bases and J lost 9; bases outside the gene matches: 11.